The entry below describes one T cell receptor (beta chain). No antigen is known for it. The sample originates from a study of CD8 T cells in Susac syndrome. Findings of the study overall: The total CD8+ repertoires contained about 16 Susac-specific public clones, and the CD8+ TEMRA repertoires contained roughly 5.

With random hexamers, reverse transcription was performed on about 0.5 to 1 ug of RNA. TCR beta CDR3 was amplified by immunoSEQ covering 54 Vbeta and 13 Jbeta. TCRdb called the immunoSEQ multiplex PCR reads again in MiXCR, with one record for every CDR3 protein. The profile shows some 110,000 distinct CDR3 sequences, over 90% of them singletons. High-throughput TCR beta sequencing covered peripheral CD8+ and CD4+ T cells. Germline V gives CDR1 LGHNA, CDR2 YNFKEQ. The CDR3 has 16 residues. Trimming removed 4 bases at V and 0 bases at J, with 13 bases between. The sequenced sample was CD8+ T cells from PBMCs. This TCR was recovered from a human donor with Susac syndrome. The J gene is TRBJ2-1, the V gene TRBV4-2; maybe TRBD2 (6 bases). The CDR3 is CASSPLSSGSYNEQFF. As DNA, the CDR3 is TGTGCCAGCAGCCCTCTCAGTAGCGGCTCCTACAATGAGCAGTTCTTC.